These T cell receptor beta chains were read from a single sample in a study of vaccination and CD4 T cells after COVID-19. Their antigen targets remain unknown. MiXCR, run by TCRdb on the PCR reads, gives a single entry per CDR3 protein. The sample contains some 15,000 distinct CDR3 sequences, about half of which appear only once. This specimen was CD4+ T cells from blood, cultured in vitro, taken about 7 months after SARS-CoV-2 vaccination. These receptors were obtained from a human donor who had recovered from COVID-19. Each CDR3 is given with its conserved first and last residue. A D gene is named only where the DNA matches it firmly. The size field is filled for only some rows; it gives once, few, many or a size class.

NA	11	NA	TRBV6-2/TRBV6-3	TRBJ2-7	TGTGCCAGCCGGGACGGCTACGAGCAGTACTTC	CASRDGYEQYF
NA	12	few	TRBV19	TRBJ2-3	TGTGCCAGTAGCGGGAGTTCACTCACGCAGTATTTT	CASSGSSLTQYF
NA	14	NA	TRBV2	TRBJ2-1	TGTGCCAGCAGTGGGTTTGGCTCCAGTAATGAGCAGTTCTTC	CASSGFGSSNEQFF
NA	15	NA	TRBV27	TRBJ2-7	TGTGCCAGCAGTTTATCGGGGGTCCCCTACTACGAGCAGTACTTC	CASSLSGVPYYEQYF
NA	15	few	TRBV6-1	TRBJ2-3	TGTGCCAGCATTCGGGCGGACAGTAGGGTAGATACGCAGTATTTT	CASIRADSRVDTQYF
NA	13	NA	TRBV20-1	TRBJ2-2	TGCAGTGCCCAATACGGCCGCACCGGGGAGCTGTTTTTT	CSAQYGRTGELFF
NA	13	few	TRBV2	TRBJ2-1	TGTGCCAGCAGGATCCGAGCGTCCAGTGAGCAGTTCTTC	CASRIRASSEQFF
TRBD1	14	few	TRBV7-2	TRBJ1-2	TGTGCCAGCAGCGTTACAGGGGGTTCCTATGGCTACACCTTC	CASSVTGGSYGYTF
NA	14	NA	TRBV6-1	TRBJ1-6	TGTGCCAGCAGTGAAGTTCAGGCTAATTCACCCCTCCACTTT	CASSEVQANSPLHF
TRBD2	14	few	TRBV20-1	TRBJ2-7	TGCAGTGCTAGAGGAGCGGGAGCGAACTACGAGCAGTACTTC	CSARGAGANYEQYF
NA	15	NA	TRBV19	TRBJ1-5	TGTGCCAGTAGTATTGAGGGCCTGAGCAATCAGCCCCAGCATTTT	CASSIEGLSNQPQHF
NA	13	few	TRBV7-1	TRBJ2-1	TGTGCCAGCAGCTTCGGACGTAACAATGAGCAGTTCTTC	CASSFGRNNEQFF
TRBD1	19	once	TRBV20-1	TRBJ1-1	TGCAGTGCTAGAGGTATACCGGGACAGCGAGATCTTAAGGCCACTGAAGCTTTCTTT	CSARGIPGQRDLKATEAFF
TRBD2	15	NA	TRBV11-1	TRBJ2-1	TGTGCCAGCAGCTTACTAGCGGGAGCCTACGGTGAGCAGTTCTTC	CASSLLAGAYGEQFF